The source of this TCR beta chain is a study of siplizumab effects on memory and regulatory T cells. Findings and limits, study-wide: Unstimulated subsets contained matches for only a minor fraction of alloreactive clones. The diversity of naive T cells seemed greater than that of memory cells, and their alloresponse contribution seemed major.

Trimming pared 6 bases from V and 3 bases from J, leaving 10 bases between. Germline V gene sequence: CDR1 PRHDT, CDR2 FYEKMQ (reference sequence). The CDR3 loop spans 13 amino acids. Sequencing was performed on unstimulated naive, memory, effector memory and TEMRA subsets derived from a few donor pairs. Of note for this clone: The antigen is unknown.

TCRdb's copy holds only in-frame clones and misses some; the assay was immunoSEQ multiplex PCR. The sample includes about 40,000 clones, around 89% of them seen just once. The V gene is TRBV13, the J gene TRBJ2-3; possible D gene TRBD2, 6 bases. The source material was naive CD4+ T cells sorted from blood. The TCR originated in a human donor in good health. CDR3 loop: CASRQLATDTQYF. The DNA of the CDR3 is TGTGCCAGCAGGCAACTAGCTACAGATACGCAGTATTTT.